This TCR beta chain was retrieved from a study of T cells in Graves' hyperthyroidism and ophthalmopathy. About the research overall: Staff took peripheral blood when the initial diagnosis was made, before any treatment began.

The CDR3 extends over 13 amino acids. Germline CDR1 reads MNHNY; CDR2 reads SVGAGI (reference sequence). The germline V and J ends were trimmed by 2 bases and 9 bases, with 11 bases remaining between them. Newly diagnosed hyperthyroidism, duration under 2 months, in patients aged 18 to 65. Exclusion of a patient resulted from uncontrolled infection, other autoimmune disease, pregnancy or lactation. TCR beta CDR3 regions were amplified from RNA. The HTBI primer set served for first-round RT-PCR of the TCR CDR3. TCRdb reprocessed the multiplex PCR reads via MiXCR and lists one record per CDR3 protein. Of approximately 610,000 distinct CDR3 sequences in the sample, over 15% were seen once.

This sequence originates from a woman under 30 with Graves' hyperthyroidism. Sequencing used blood. The V and J genes are TRBV6-6 and TRBJ1-3; a possible D gene is TRBD1 (6 bases). CDR3 DNA sequence: TGTGCCAGCAGTTACGGGGGCTCAAGCACCATATATTTT. Protein: CASSYGGSSTIYF.